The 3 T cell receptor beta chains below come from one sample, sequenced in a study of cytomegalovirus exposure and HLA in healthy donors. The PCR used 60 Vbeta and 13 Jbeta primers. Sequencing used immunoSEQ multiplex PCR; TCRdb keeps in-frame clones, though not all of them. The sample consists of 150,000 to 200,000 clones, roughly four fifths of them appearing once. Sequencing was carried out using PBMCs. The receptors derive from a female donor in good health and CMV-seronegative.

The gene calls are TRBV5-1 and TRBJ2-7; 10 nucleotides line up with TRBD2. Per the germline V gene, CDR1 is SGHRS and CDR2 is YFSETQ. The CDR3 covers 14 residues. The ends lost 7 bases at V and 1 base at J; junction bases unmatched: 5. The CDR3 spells CASGPSGSSYEQYF. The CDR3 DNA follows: TGCGCCAGCGGACCTAGCGGGAGTTCCTACGAGCAGTACTTC.

CDR3 residues: CSVGGQKGTQYF. In nucleotides, the CDR3 is TGCAGCGTTGGGGGACAGAAAGGTACGCAGTATTTT. The gene calls are TRBV29-1 and TRBJ2-3; TRBD1 agrees at 7 bases. The CDR3 runs 12 residues. The trim removed 4 bases at V and 8 bases at J, leaving 6 bases unmatched. Germline loops: CDR1 SQVTM, CDR2 ANQGSEA.

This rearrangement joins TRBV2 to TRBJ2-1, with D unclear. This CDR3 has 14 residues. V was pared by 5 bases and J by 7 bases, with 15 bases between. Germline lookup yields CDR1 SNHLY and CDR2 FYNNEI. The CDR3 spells CASSLLGGYNEQFF. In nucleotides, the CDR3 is TGTGCCAGCAGTCTCCTAGGTGGATATAATGAGCAGTTCTTC.